The TCR beta chain described here comes from a study of response to subunit inactivated influenza vaccine. Points from the study as a whole: Researchers suggested that each seasonal influenza vaccination recruits few new T cells.

TCRdb analysed the RT-PCR reads with MiXCR anew, one entry per CDR3 protein. The table lists 150,000 to 200,000 distinct CDR3 sequences, about a tenth of them singletons, with around 11% in the top ten. This clonotype was counted only a few times. The target antigen is unknown. The germline gives CDR1 SGHVS, CDR2 FQNEAQ. The CDR3 covers 13 residues. V lost 5 bases and J 5 bases, leaving 12 bases between the germline ends. This clonotype was obtained from a man between 45 and 60 years old who received an inactivated influenza vaccine. V is TRBV7-8 and J is TRBJ2-5; TRBD1 might be the D (5 bases). The input for sequencing was non-naive T cells sorted from PBMCs, taken roughly 48 days after vaccination. CDR3 amino acids: CASSPGPVETQYF. The CDR3 DNA follows: TGTGCCAGCAGCCCAGGGCCAGTGGAGACCCAGTACTTC.